Following are 13 T cell receptor beta chains from one sample sequenced in a study of T cell clonality in common variable immunodeficiency. Some clones are missing from TCRdb's copy, which holds only in-frame ones; the method was immunoSEQ multiplex PCR. This sample comprises tens of thousands of clones, none seen once only. Their antigens are not known. Regarding the study as a whole: Fewer deletions and N-nucleotide insertions were reportedly seen in common variable immunodeficiency TCR beta sequences.

Sequencing was performed on peripheral blood mononuclear cells. The receptors derive from a human donor with common variable immunodeficiency.

This clone has just a few counts. The read gets to within 3 residues of the CDR3 end, and the germline J gene fills in the rest. V usage is TRBV7-6 and J usage is TRBJ2-6; TRBD2 aligns across 7 bases. The V gene end was trimmed by 1 base and the J gene end by 0 bases; junction bases not matched to a gene: 3. The germline V gene has CDR1 SGHVS and CDR2 FNYEAQ. The length of the CDR3 is 17 residues. CDR3 sequence reads: CASSLVPGGSGANVLTF. CDR3 DNA (partial): TGTGCCAGCAGCTTAGTACCGGGGGGCTCTGGGGCCAACGTC.

This clone was detected only a few times. From the germline J gene comes the end of the CDR3, since the read stops 3 residues before it. This chain joins TRBV30 and TRBJ1-2; TRBD1 matches 11 bases. V shed 5 bases and J 5 bases; nucleotides not matched to a gene: 4. This CDR3 comprises 13 residues. The germline V gene encodes CDR1 GTSNPN and CDR2 SVGIG (reference sequence). The sequenced part of the CDR3 DNA is TGTGCCTGGCGGACAGGGGGCGGATATGGC. Its protein product is CAWRTGGGYG. The entire CDR3 reads CAWRTGGGYGYTF.

Concerning this clone itself: Read sequence stops 3 residues before the CDR3 end, and the germline J gene provides the missing end. The chain carries TRBV7-9 and TRBJ2-1, with a weak D call TRBD2 (6 bases). Trimming left V 1 base short and J 8 bases short, with 9 bases between. CDR1 SEHNR and CDR2 FQNEAQ come from the germline V gene (reference sequence). The CDR3 has 13 residues. The CDR3 sequence: CASSLVTSYEQFF. The DNA read from the CDR3 is TGTGCCAGCAGCTTAGTGACTAGTTATGAG.

This clone showed up just a few times. Read data end 3 residues before the CDR3 end; the end is taken from the germline J gene. The chain recombines TRBV6-2 or TRBV6-3 with TRBJ2-7, with 9 bases lining up with TRBD1. The CDR3 runs 15 residues. CDR1 MNHEY and CDR2 SVGEGT come from the germline V gene. V lost 0 bases to trimming and J lost 3 bases; unmatched junction nucleotides: 3. The sequenced CDR3 bases are TGTGCCAGCAGTTACTCTGAGGACAGGGGCTACGAG. This gives the protein CASSYSEDRGYE. The CDR3 reads in full as CASSYSEDRGYEQYF.

This clone turned up a few times. The sequence runs out 3 residues before the end of the CDR3; the remainder is reconstructed from the germline J gene. The V call is TRBV20-1, the J call TRBJ2-1; 9 bases are a match to TRBD1. V shed 5 bases, J shed 3 bases, and the junction held 5 bases outside the gene matches. The CDR3 extends over 14 amino acids. From germline, CDR1 is DFQATT and CDR2 SNEGSKA (reference sequence). The CDR3 is CSAAGTGFYNEQFF. The part of the CDR3 DNA that was read is TGCAGTGCTGCCGGGACAGGGTTCTACAATGAG.

About this clone itself: The read comes to an end 3 residues before the CDR3 does, leaving the germline J gene to fill in the end. The chain carries TRBV11-2 and TRBJ2-1; the D call may be TRBD1 or TRBD2 (5 bases each). V was trimmed by 1 base and J by 7 bases, leaving 14 bases between them. Germline V lookup: CDR1 SGHAT, CDR2 FQNNGV. This CDR3 has 15 amino acids. The chain's CDR3 is CASSLGPRGANEQFF. The sequenced CDR3 bases are TGTGCCAGCAGCTTAGGACCAAGGGGAGCAAATGAG.

This clone was picked up a small number of times. The read finishes 3 residues shy of the CDR3 end, and the germline J gene is used to complete it. The chain has TRBV7-3 and TRBJ2-7, with D possibly TRBD2 on 6 matching bases. V was trimmed by 1 base and J by 1 base, leaving 17 bases between them. The CDR3 has 17 residues. The V gene's germline CDR1 is SGHTA and CDR2 FQGTGA. CDR3: CASSLNIGPGDSYEQYF. Partial CDR3 DNA: TGTGCCAGCAGCTTAAATATTGGTCCGGGGGATTCCTACGAG.

In the case of this clone: The observed sequence ends 3 residues before the CDR3 terminus, with the missing tail filled in from the germline J gene. This chain connects TRBV18 to TRBJ2-7; D gene unclear. V was clipped by 5 bases and J by 6 bases, with 14 bases between them. Per germline, CDR1 KGHSH and CDR2 LQKENI. The CDR3 has 13 amino acids. Incomplete CDR3 DNA: TGTGCCAGCTCAGAGCTAGAGTCCATCGAG. This encodes CASSELESIE. The full CDR3 sequence reads CASSELESIEQYF.

This clone was found a few times. The CDR3 end is not reached by the read, which stops 3 residues before it; the germline J gene fills it in. The rearrangement links TRBV7-3 to TRBJ2-7; D gene unclear. Germline-derived CDR1 and CDR2 are SGHTA and FQGTGA. With 2 bases removed from V and 1 base from J, the gap between germline ends came to 9 bases. This CDR3 is 14 amino acids long. Partial CDR3 DNA: TGTGCCAGCAGCTTACGTGCGGCATCCTACGAG. Protein product: CASSLRAASYE. The whole CDR3 sequence reads CASSLRAASYEQYF. The full variable domain, its missing parts supplied by reference TRBV7-3 and TRBJ2-7, is GAGVSQTPSNKVTEKGKYVELRCDPISGHTALYWYRQSLGQGPEFLIYFQGTGAADDSGLPNDRFFAVRPEGSVSTLKIQRTERGDSAVYLCASSLRAASYEQYFGPGTRLTVT.

This clone was seen a handful of times. The germline gene is not matched at one end of the junction; a read error may be the cause. The read terminates 3 residues ahead of where the CDR3 ends, so the germline J gene completes it. The chain combines TRBV7-2 with TRBJ1-1; D is perhaps TRBD1 (5 bases). CDR1 SGHTA and CDR2 FQGNSA come from the germline V gene. The CDR3 is made up of 14 amino acids. The CDR3: CVSSRAGGNTEAFF. The sequenced CDR3 bases are TGTGTCAGCAGCCGGGCCGGGGGGAACACTGAA.

This clone showed up just a few times. The CDR3 end falls 3 residues outside the read, so it is completed with the germline J gene. V and J are TRBV7-9 and TRBJ1-1, with D possibly matching TRBD1 (5 bases). Trimming removed 2 bases from V and 7 bases from J, with 5 bases in between. Per the germline V gene, CDR1 is SEHNR and CDR2 is FQNEAQ (reference sequence). This CDR3 is built from 11 residues. The part of the CDR3 DNA that was read is TGTGCCAGCAGCTTAACAGGTGAA. Its translation: CASSLTGE. The full CDR3 protein is CASSLTGEAFF.

In this sample, this clone turned up a few times. The DNA ends 3 residues before the CDR3 does, and the rest of the CDR3 is filled in from the germline J gene. The chain carries TRBV30 and TRBJ1-3; tentative D call: TRBD1 (6 bases). This CDR3 is built from 15 residues. Trimming shortened V by 2 bases and J by 7 bases, and 18 bases separated the two germline ends. From germline, CDR1 is GTSNPN and CDR2 SVGIG (reference sequence). CDR3 bases read: TGTGCCTGGAGTCAGTGGGGGGGCGGGTACAACACC. Translating it yields CAWSQWGGGYNT. The entire CDR3 reads CAWSQWGGGYNTIYF.

This clone has a handful of counts. The CDR3 end is not reached by the read, which stops 3 residues before it; the germline J gene fills it in. The V and J genes are TRBV7-2 and TRBJ1-6; 7 positions match TRBD1. The CDR3 is 13 amino acids. Germline V gene lookup returns CDR1 SGHTA and CDR2 FQGNSA. CDR3 region: CASSRDSRGALHF. Incomplete CDR3 DNA: TGTGCCAGCAGCCGGGACAGCCGAGGAGCC.